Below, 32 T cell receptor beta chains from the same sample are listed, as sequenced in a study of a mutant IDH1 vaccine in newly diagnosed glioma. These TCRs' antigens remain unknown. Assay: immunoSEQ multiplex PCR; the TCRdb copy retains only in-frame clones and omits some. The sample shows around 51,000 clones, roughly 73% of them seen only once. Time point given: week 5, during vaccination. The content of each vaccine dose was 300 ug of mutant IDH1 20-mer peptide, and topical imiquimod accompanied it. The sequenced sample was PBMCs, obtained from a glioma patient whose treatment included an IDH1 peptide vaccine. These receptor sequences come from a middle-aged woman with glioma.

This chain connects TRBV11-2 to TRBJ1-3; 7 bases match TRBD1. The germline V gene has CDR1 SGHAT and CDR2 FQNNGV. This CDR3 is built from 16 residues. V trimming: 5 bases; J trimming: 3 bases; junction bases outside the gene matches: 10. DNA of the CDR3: TGTGCCAGCAGCCCCCTGGGCAGGGGGGATGGAAACACCATATATTTT. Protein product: CASSPLGRGDGNTIYF.

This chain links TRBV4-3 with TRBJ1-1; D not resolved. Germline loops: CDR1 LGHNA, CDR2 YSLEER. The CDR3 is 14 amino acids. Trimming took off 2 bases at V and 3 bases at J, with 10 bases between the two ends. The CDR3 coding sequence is TGCGCCAGCAGCCAAAAAATGGACCACACTGAAGCTTTCTTT. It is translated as CASSQKMDHTEAFF.

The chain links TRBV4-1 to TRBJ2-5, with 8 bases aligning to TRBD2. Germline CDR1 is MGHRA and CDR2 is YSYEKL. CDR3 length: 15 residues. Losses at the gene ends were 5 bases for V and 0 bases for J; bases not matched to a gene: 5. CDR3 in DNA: TGCGCCAGCAGCTTCTGGCGGGGGGACCAAGAGACCCAGTACTTC. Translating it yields CASSFWRGDQETQYF.

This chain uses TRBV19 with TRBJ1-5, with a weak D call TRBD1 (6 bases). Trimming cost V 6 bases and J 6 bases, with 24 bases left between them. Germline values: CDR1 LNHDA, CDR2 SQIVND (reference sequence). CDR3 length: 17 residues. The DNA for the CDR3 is TGTGCCAGTAGCGGGGGCGTGGGAGGGAGAAATGGTCAGCCCCAGCATTTT. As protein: CASSGGVGGRNGQPQHF.

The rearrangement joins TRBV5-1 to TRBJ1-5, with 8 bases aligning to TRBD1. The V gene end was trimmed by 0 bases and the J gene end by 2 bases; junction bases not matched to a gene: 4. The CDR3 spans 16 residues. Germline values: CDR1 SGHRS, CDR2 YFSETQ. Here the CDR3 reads CASSLGTGKGNQPQHF. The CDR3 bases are TGCGCCAGCAGCTTGGGGACAGGGAAAGGCAATCAGCCCCAGCATTTT.

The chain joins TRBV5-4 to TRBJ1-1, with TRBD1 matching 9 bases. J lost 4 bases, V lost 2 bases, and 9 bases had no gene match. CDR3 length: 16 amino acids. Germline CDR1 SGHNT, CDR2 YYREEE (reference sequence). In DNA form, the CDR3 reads TGTGCCAGCAGCTTACAGGGGGCAGGGGGTGGCACTGAAGCTTTCTTT. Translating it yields CASSLQGAGGGTEAFF.

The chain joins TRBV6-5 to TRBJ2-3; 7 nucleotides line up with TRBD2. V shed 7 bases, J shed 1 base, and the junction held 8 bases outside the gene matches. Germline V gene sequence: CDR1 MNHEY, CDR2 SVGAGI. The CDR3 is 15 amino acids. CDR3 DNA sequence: TGTGCCAGCACCCCGACTAGCATTGGCACAGATACGCAGTATTTT. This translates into CASTPTSIGTDTQYF.

The CDR3 DNA is TGTGCCAGCAGCTCTCAGGGTCGAAAGACCCAGTACTTC. Encoded protein: CASSSQGRKTQYF. The chain combines TRBV7-9 with TRBJ2-5; the D gene is possibly TRBD1 (5 bases). V was clipped by 4 bases and J by 6 bases, with 12 bases between them. This CDR3 has 13 residues. Germline CDR1 reads SEHNR; CDR2 reads FQNEAQ (reference sequence).

CDR3 DNA sequence: TGTGCCAGCAGCCCTTGGCGGTGGAGGGAAAACACCATATATTTT. Translating gives CASSPWRWRENTIYF. The chain recombines TRBV14 with TRBJ1-3; D remains unclear. CDR3 length: 15 residues. Trimming stripped 4 bases from V and 6 bases from J, with 16 bases between. The germline gives CDR1 SGHDN, CDR2 FVKESK. The entire variable domain, with the rest obtained from reference TRBV14 and TRBJ1-3, is as follows: EAGVTQFPSHSVIEKGQTVTLRCDPISGHDNLYWYRRVMGKEIKFLLHFVKESKQDESGMPNNRFLAERTGGTYSTLKVQPAELEDSGVYFCASSPWRWRENTIYFGEGSWLTVV.

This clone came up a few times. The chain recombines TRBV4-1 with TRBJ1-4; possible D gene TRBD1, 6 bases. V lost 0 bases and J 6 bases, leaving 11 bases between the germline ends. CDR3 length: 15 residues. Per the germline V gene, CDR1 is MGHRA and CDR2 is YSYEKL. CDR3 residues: CASSQDPGGDEKLFF. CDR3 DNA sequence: TGCGCCAGCAGCCAAGACCCGGGGGGCGATGAAAAACTGTTTTTT.

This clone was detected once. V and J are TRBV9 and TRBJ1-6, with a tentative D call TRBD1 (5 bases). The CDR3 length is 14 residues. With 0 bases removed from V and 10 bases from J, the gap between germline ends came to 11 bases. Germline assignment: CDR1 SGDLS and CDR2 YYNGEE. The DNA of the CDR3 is TGTGCCAGCAGCGTAGCAACAGGCTACTCACCCCTCCACTTT. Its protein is CASSVATGYSPLHF.

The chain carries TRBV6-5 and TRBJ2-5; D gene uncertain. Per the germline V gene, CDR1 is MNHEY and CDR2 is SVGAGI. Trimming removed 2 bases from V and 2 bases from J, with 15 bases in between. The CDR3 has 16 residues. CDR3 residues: CASSYVGVGLQETQYF. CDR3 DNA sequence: TGTGCCAGCAGTTACGTGGGCGTAGGATTACAAGAGACCCAGTACTTC.

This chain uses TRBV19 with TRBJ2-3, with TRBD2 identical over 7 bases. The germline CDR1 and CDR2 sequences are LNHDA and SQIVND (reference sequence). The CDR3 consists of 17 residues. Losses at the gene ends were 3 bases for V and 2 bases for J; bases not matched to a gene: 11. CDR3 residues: CASSMGVQGGVTDTQYF. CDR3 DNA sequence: TGTGCCAGTAGTATGGGGGTGCAGGGAGGGGTCACAGATACGCAGTATTTT.

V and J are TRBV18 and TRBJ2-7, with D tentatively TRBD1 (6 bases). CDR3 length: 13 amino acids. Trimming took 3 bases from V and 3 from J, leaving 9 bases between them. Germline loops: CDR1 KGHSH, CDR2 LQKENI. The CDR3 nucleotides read TGTGCCAGCTCACCGCGCAGGGGCTACGAGCAGTACTTC. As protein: CASSPRRGYEQYF.

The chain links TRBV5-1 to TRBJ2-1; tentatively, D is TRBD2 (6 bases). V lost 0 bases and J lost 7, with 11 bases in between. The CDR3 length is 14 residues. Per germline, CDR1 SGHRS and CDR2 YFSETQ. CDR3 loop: CASSLGAGRNEQFF. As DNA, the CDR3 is TGCGCCAGCAGCTTGGGGGCAGGGAGGAATGAGCAGTTCTTC.

The CDR3 here is CALTTDILAKNIQYF. In DNA, the CDR3 is TGTGCCCTGACGACCGATATTCTAGCCAAAAACATTCAGTACTTC. The rearrangement joins TRBV30 to TRBJ2-4; no clear D. The CDR3 is 15 amino acids. The germline V and J ends were trimmed by 8 bases and 0 bases, with 17 bases remaining between them. The V gene's germline CDR1 is GTSNPN and CDR2 SVGIG (reference sequence).

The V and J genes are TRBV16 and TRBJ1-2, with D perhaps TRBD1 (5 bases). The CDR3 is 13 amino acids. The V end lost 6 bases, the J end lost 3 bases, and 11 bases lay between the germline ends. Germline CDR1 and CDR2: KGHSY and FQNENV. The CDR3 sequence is CASSLSQDYGYTF. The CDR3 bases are TGTGCCAGCAGTCTTTCACAGGACTATGGCTACACCTTC. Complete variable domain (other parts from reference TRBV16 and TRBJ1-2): GEEVAQTPKHLVRGEGQKAKLYCAPIKGHSYVFWYQQVLKNEFKFLISFQNENVFDETGMPKERFSAKCLPNSPCSLEIQATKLEDSAVYFCASSLSQDYGYTFGSGTRLTVV.

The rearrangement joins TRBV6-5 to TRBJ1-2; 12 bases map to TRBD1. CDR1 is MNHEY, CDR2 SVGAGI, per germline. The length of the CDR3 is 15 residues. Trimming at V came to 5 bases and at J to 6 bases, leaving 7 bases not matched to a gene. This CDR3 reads CASSPGQGARNGYTF. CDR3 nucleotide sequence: TGTGCCAGCAGTCCGGGACAGGGGGCAAGGAATGGCTACACCTTC.

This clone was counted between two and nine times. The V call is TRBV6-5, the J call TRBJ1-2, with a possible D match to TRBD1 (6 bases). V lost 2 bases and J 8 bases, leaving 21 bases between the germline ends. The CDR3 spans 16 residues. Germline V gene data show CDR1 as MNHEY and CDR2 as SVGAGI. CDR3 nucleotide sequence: TGTGCCAGCAGTTACCGTATAACAGGGCTCGGAGACGGCTACACCTTC. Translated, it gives CASSYRITGLGDGYTF.

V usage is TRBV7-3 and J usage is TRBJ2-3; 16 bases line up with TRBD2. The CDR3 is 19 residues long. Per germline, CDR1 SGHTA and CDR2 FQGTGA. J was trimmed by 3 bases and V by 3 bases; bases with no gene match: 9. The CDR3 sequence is CASSFTGTSGGARTDTQYF. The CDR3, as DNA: TGTGCCAGCAGCTTCACCGGGACTAGCGGGGGGGCAAGGACAGATACGCAGTATTTT.

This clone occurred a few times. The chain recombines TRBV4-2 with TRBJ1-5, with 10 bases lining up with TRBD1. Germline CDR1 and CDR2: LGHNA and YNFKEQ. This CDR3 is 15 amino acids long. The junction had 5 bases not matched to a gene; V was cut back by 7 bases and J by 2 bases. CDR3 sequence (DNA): TGTGCCAGCACTCCCGGGACAGGGGGCAATCAGCCCCAGCATTTT. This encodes CASTPGTGGNQPQHF.

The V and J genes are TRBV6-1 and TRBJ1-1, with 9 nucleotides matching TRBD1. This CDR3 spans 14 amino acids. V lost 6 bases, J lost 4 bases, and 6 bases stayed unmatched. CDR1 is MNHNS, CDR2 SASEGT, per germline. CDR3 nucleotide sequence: TGTGCCAGCAGGGGGACAGGGTGGTCCACTGAAGCTTTCTTT. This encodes CASRGTGWSTEAFF.

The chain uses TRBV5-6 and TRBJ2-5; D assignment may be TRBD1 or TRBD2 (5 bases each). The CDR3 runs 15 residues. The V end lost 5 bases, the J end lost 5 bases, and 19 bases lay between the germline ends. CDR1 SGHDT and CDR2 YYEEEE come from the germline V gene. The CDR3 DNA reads TGTGCCAGCAGTTTCGCAGGGAGTCGCTCGGAGACCCAGTACTTC. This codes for CASSFAGSRSETQYF. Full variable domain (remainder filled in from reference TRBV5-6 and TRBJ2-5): DAGVTQSPTHLIKTRGQQVTLRCSPKSGHDTVSWYQQALGQGPQFIFQYYEEEERQRGNFPDRFSGHQFPNYSSELNVNALLLGDSALYLCASSFAGSRSETQYFGPGTRLLVL.

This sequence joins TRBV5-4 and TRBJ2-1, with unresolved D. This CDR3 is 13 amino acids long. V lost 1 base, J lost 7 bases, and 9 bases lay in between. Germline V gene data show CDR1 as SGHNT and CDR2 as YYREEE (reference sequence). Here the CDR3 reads CASSLTDLNEQFF. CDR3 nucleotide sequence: TGTGCCAGCAGCTTGACGGATCTTAATGAGCAGTTCTTC.

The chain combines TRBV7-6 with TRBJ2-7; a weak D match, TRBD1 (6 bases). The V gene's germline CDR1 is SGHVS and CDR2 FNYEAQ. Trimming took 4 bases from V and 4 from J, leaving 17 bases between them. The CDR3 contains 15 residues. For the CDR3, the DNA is TGTGCCAGCAGCTACCGGACAGCCCTTCCTTACGAGCAGTACTTC. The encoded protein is CASSYRTALPYEQYF.

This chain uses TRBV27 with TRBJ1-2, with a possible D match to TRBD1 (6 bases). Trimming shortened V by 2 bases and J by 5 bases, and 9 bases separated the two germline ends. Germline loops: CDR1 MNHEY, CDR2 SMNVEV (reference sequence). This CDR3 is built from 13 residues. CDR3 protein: CASSLAGEYGYTF. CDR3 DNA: TGTGCCAGCAGTTTAGCAGGGGAGTATGGCTACACCTTC.

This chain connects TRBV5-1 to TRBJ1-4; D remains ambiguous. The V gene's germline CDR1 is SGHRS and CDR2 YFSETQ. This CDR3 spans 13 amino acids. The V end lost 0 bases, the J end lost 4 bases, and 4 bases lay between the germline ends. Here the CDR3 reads CASSLGINEKLFF. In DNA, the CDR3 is TGCGCCAGCAGCTTGGGGATTAATGAAAAACTGTTTTTT.

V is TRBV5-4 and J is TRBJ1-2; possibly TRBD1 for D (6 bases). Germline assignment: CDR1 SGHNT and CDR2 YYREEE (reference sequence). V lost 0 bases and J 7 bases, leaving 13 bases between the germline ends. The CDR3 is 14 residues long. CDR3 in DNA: TGTGCCAGCAGCTTGGAAGGGGGGGCCGGTGGCTACACCTTC. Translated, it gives CASSLEGGAGGYTF.

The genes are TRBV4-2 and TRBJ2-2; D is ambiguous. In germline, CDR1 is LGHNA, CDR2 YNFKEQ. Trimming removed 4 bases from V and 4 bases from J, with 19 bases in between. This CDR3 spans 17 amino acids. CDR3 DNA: TGTGCCAGCAGCCGAATACCCCCTAGAGAACGCACCGGGGAGCTGTTTTTT. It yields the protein CASSRIPPRERTGELFF.

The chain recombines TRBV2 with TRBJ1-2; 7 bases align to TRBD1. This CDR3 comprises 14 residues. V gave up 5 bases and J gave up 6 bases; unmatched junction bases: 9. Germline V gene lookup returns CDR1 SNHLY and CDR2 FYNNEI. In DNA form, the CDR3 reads TGTGCCAGCAGTTTCCTAAGACAGGGTGATGGCTACACCTTC. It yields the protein CASSFLRQGDGYTF.

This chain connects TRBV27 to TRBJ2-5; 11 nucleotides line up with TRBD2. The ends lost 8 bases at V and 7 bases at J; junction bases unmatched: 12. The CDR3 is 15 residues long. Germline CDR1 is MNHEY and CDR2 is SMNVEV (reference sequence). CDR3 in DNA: TGTGCCAGCGCGACTAGCGGGGCCTCAAAAGGGACCCAGTACTTC. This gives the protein CASATSGASKGTQYF.

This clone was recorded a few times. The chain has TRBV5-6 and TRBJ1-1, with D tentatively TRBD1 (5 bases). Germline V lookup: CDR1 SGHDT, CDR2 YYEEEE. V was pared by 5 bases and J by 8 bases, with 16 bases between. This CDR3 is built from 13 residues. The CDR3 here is CASSGAGSGEAFF. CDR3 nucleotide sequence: TGTGCCAGCAGTGGGGCAGGGTCAGGGGAAGCTTTCTTT.